This TCR beta chain was sequenced in a study of shared clonotypes between healthy human individuals. The CDR3 is 17 residues long. Looked up from germline, CDR1 is MNHNS and CDR2 is SASEGT. V was pared by 0 bases and J by 1 base, with 12 bases between. Naive CD8 cells lacked CD45RO and underwent positive selection for CCR7, leaving out terminally differentiated effector memory CD45RA+ cells. Clones were sequenced by immunoSEQ multiplex PCR, and TCRdb holds only the in-frame ones, with some missing. The sample carries about 590,000 clones, about 95% recorded once. The sequence was obtained from a woman in her twenties or thirties in good health. The specimen sequenced was naive CD8+ T cells sorted from blood. The V gene is TRBV6-1, the J gene TRBJ2-2; D uncertain. This CDR3 reads CASSEAVQMVNTGELFF. The CDR3 DNA follows: TGTGCCAGCAGTGAAGCAGTCCAGATGGTGAACACCGGGGAGCTGTTTTTT.